A selection of T cell receptor beta chains follows, all from one sample in a study of cytomegalovirus exposure and HLA in healthy donors. Assay used: immunoSEQ multiplex PCR; TCRdb lists only in-frame clones, some missing. Its table lists about 170,000 clones. Sequenced sample: PBMCs. Receptors originate from a woman between 55 and 75 years old in good health and CMV-seronegative. CDR3s include the opening cysteine and the closing phenylalanine or tryptophan. A D gene is named only where the DNA matches it firmly.

TRBJ2-5	TRBV29-1	TRBD1	16	CSVEGPFLQGQETQYF	TGCAGCGTTGAGGGCCCCTTTCTACAGGGGCAAGAGACCCAGTACTTC
TRBJ1-1	TRBV19	NA	14	CASSISRVNTEAFF	TGTGCCAGTAGTATTTCCAGGGTTAACACTGAAGCTTTCTTT
TRBJ1-1	TRBV27	TRBD1	13	CASSFGGQAEAFF	TGTGCCAGCAGTTTTGGGGGACAGGCTGAAGCTTTCTTT
TRBJ1-5	TRBV10-1	TRBD1	16	CASRPNPTGGGQPQHF	TGCGCCAGCAGACCAAACCCCACAGGGGGCGGTCAGCCCCAGCATTTT
TRBJ1-1	TRBV30	NA	14	CAWTHGGMNTEAFF	TGTGCCTGGACCCACGGGGGGATGAACACTGAAGCTTTCTTT
TRBJ2-6	TRBV5-5	NA	13	CASSSGGANVLTF	TGTGCCAGCAGTTCCGGTGGGGCCAACGTCCTGACTTTC
TRBJ2-1	TRBV6-1	TRBD1	16	CASSAKFGTGIGEQFF	TGTGCCAGCAGTGCAAAATTCGGGACAGGGATTGGCGAGCAGTTCTTC
TRBJ1-5	TRBV6-1	NA	13	CASKTDNNQPQHF	TGTGCCAGCAAGACGGACAATAATCAGCCCCAGCATTTT
TRBJ2-5	TRBV5-1	TRBD2	14	CASSRGLAEETQYF	TGCGCCAGCAGCAGGGGACTAGCGGAAGAGACCCAGTACTTC
TRBJ2-5	TRBV6-5	NA	16	CASSYSSWAYQETQYF	TGTGCCAGCAGTTACTCGTCTTGGGCCTATCAAGAGACCCAGTACTTC
TRBJ2-6	TRBV2	TRBD1	15	CASRTGVSGANVLTF	TGTGCCAGCAGGACAGGGGTCTCTGGGGCCAACGTCCTGACTTTC
TRBJ2-2	TRBV7-3	NA	14	CASSFGTYTGELFF	TGTGCCAGCAGCTTTGGGACATACACCGGGGAGCTGTTTTTT
TRBJ1-2	TRBV5-1	TRBD1	15	CASSYQGQGSGGYTF	TGCGCCAGCAGCTATCAGGGACAGGGGTCTGGTGGCTACACCTTC
TRBJ1-5	TRBV5-8	TRBD1	16	CASSGGQGGSNQPQHF	TGTGCCAGCAGCGGAGGACAGGGGGGTAGCAATCAGCCCCAGCATTTT
TRBJ2-7	TRBV10-3	NA	14	CAISESRGFYEQYF	TGTGCCATCAGTGAGTCGAGAGGGTTCTACGAGCAGTACTTC
TRBJ2-5	TRBV4-2	TRBD2	18	CASSQLLGLAGGMKTQYF	TGTGCCAGCAGCCAACTGCTTGGACTAGCGGGGGGTATGAAGACCCAGTACTTC
TRBJ2-5	TRBV28	NA	14	CASSHDRRKETQYF	TGTGCCAGCAGTCATGACAGAAGAAAGGAGACCCAGTACTTC
TRBJ1-5	TRBV11-3	NA	17	CASSSDDDRDSNQPQHF	TGTGCCAGCAGCTCAGACGACGACAGAGATAGCAATCAGCCCCAGCATTTT
TRBJ1-2	TRBV6-5	NA	13	CASSSGGLTGYTF	TGTGCCAGCAGTTCGGGGGGGCTTACTGGCTACACCTTC
TRBJ2-1	TRBV6-1	TRBD1	14	CASKRTGDYGEQFF	TGTGCCAGCAAAAGGACAGGGGATTATGGTGAGCAGTTCTTC
TRBJ1-1	TRBV9	NA	15	CASSAGWQLNTEAFF	TGTGCCAGCAGCGCGGGGTGGCAGTTGAACACTGAAGCTTTCTTT
TRBJ1-1	TRBV29-1	NA	12	CSVDLASTEAFF	TGCAGCGTTGATTTGGCAAGCACTGAAGCTTTCTTT
TRBJ1-2	TRBV6-5	TRBD1	13	CATKDRVGDGYTF	TGTGCCACCAAGGACAGGGTTGGGGATGGCTACACCTTC
TRBJ1-1	TRBV5-4	NA	17	CASSLGAVGGMNTEAFF	TGTGCCAGCAGCTTGGGGGCCGTCGGGGGAATGAACACTGAAGCTTTCTTT
TRBJ1-5	TRBV2	NA	13	CASSDSYNQPQHF	TGTGCCAGCAGTGATTCGTACAATCAGCCCCAGCATTTT
TRBJ2-3	TRBV7-8	TRBD2	13	CASTQLATDTQYF	TGTGCCAGCACCCAACTAGCGACAGATACGCAGTATTTT
TRBJ1-2	TRBV20-1	NA	11	CSASNGYGYTF	TGCAGTGCTAGTAACGGCTATGGCTACACCTTC
TRBJ2-5	TRBV5-4	TRBD1	16	CASSSGALTGQETQYF	TGTGCCAGCAGCTCAGGAGCCCTGACAGGGCAAGAGACCCAGTACTTC
TRBJ2-7	TRBV10-1	TRBD1	14	CARSPSRDSYEQYF	TGCGCCAGGTCGCCGTCCCGGGACAGCTACGAGCAGTACTTC
TRBJ2-7	TRBV25-1	TRBD2	15	CASSPPGLAGAEQYF	TGTGCCAGCAGTCCGCCGGGACTAGCGGGAGCTGAGCAGTACTTC
TRBJ2-1	TRBV9	NA	13	CASSEYSYNEQFF	TGTGCCAGCAGCGAATACTCCTACAATGAGCAGTTCTTC
TRBJ2-4	TRBV5-5	TRBD1	15	CASSFDRVLRNIQYF	TGTGCCAGCAGCTTTGACAGGGTGTTGAGAAACATTCAGTACTTC
TRBJ2-1	TRBV7-3	TRBD1	14	CASRSGTGSSEQFF	TGTGCCAGCAGATCCGGGACAGGGTCATCTGAGCAGTTCTTC
TRBJ2-1	TRBV7-8	TRBD1	19	CASSFGRDSSLGSYNEQFF	TGTGCCAGCAGCTTCGGCCGGGACAGCTCGCTCGGCTCCTACAATGAGCAGTTCTTC
TRBJ2-7	TRBV15	TRBD1	16	CATSRVPGTGVYEQYF	TGTGCCACCAGCAGAGTTCCCGGGACAGGGGTCTACGAGCAGTACTTC
TRBJ2-7	TRBV7-3	TRBD1	14	CASSVGQGAYEQYF	TGTGCCAGCAGCGTGGGACAGGGGGCCTACGAGCAGTACTTC
TRBJ2-3	TRBV5-4	TRBD2	17	CASSSRLAGANTDTQYF	TGTGCCAGCAGCTCCCGACTAGCGGGGGCGAACACAGATACGCAGTATTTT
TRBJ2-7	TRBV7-3	TRBD1	14	CASSLSRDRNEQYF	TGTGCCAGCAGCTTAAGTCGGGACAGGAACGAGCAGTACTTC
TRBJ2-7	TRBV7-9	TRBD2	14	CASSLGLGSYEQYF	TGTGCCAGCAGCTTGGGACTAGGATCCTACGAGCAGTACTTC
TRBJ1-1	TRBV6-5	NA	12	CATSFGQTEAFF	TGTGCCACTTCATTTGGGCAGACCGAAGCTTTCTTT
TRBJ1-1	TRBV5-1	NA	13	CASSRGGDTEAFF	TGCGCCAGCAGTCGGGGCGGGGACACTGAAGCTTTCTTT
TRBJ1-3	TRBV27	TRBD1	14	CASSSDRLGNTIYF	TGTGCCAGCAGTTCGGACAGGCTTGGAAACACCATATATTTT
TRBJ2-7	TRBV10-3	NA	15	CAISESEGIKLEQYF	TGTGCCATCAGTGAGTCGGAGGGAATAAAACTCGAGCAGTACTTC
TRBJ2-1	TRBV9	NA	14	CASSTTSALHEQFF	TGTGCCAGCAGCACAACCAGCGCTTTGCATGAGCAGTTCTTC
TRBJ2-3	TRBV29-1	NA	14	CSVASPLSTDTQYF	TGCAGCGTCGCAAGCCCCTTGAGCACAGATACGCAGTATTTT
TRBJ2-7	TRBV7-2	NA	13	CASRRQGNYEQYF	TGTGCCAGCAGGCGGCAGGGGAACTACGAGCAGTACTTC
TRBJ2-1	TRBV7-9	TRBD1	15	CAPSSGGQVNNEQFF	TGTGCCCCCTCTAGTGGGGGACAGGTAAACAATGAGCAGTTCTTC
TRBJ2-1	TRBV10-3	TRBD2	15	CAISALGGEYNEQFF	TGTGCCATCAGTGCCCTGGGGGGGGAGTACAATGAGCAGTTCTTC
TRBJ2-7	TRBV5-1	TRBD1	15	CASSPGTGFTYEQYF	TGCGCCAGCAGCCCCGGGACAGGATTTACCTACGAGCAGTACTTC
TRBJ2-1	TRBV2	NA	13	CASRASVSSEQFF	TGTGCCAGCAGGGCTAGCGTCTCCAGTGAGCAGTTCTTC
TRBJ1-6	TRBV10-1	NA	13	CASSESIGSPLHF	TGCGCCAGCAGTGAGTCAATCGGTTCACCCCTCCACTTT
TRBJ1-2	TRBV5-6	TRBD1	18	CASETFPGQVGAYYGYTF	TGTGCCAGCGAAACCTTTCCGGGACAGGTGGGAGCGTACTATGGCTACACCTTC
TRBJ2-7	TRBV9	NA	13	CASSVDQGYEQYF	TGTGCCAGCAGCGTAGATCAGGGGTACGAGCAGTACTTC
TRBJ2-3	TRBV4-1	NA	15	CASSPRTVSTDTQYF	TGCGCCAGCAGCCCGAGGACAGTGAGCACAGATACGCAGTATTTT